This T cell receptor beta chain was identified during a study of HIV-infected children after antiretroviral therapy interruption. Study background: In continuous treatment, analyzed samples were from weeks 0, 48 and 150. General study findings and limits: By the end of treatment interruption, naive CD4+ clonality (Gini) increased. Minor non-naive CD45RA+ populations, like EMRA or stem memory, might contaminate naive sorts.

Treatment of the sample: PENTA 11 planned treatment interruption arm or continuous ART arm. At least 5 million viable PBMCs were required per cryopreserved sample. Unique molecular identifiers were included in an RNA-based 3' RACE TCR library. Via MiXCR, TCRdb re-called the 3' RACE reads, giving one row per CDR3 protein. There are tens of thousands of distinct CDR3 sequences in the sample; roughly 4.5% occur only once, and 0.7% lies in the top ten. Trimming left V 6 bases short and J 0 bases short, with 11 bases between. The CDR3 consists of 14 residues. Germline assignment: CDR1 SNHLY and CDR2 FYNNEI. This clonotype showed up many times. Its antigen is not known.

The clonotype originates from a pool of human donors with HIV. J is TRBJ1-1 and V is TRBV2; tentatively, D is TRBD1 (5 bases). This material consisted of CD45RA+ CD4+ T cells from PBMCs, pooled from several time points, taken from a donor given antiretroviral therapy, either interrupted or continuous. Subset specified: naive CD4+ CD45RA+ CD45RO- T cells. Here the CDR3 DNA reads TGTGCCAGCAGCAACCCGGGGCTGAACACTGAAGCTTTCTTT. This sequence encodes CASSNPGLNTEAFF.